Listed here are 22 T cell receptor beta chains from one sample, sequenced in a study of blood T cell repertoires in COVID-19. The repertoire was sequenced with immunoSEQ multiplex PCR; TCRdb's copy has only in-frame clones and lacks some. The sample holds about 60,000 clones, 85% to 90% seen once. Source material: peripheral blood. The receptors here all came from a man between 60 and 75 years old with acute or convalescent COVID-19.

The chain employs TRBV7-2 and TRBJ2-7; D gene unclear. Germline V gene data show CDR1 as SGHTA and CDR2 as FQGNSA. The CDR3 runs to 14 residues. Between the trimmed V and J ends, which lost 1 base and 2 bases, there was a span of 9 bases. The CDR3 reads CASSLGWQAYEQYF. The CDR3 nucleotides are TGTGCCAGCAGCTTAGGGTGGCAGGCCTACGAGCAGTACTTC.

The chain uses TRBV9 and TRBJ1-2; D may be TRBD1 (6 bases). The CDR3 spans 15 residues. Deletions cut 0 bases from V and 1 base from J, with 10 bases between. The germline gives CDR1 SGDLS, CDR2 YYNGEE. CDR3 in amino acids: CASSVDPGVNYGYTF. The CDR3 coding sequence is TGTGCCAGCAGCGTAGATCCAGGGGTTAACTATGGCTACACCTTC.

The chain uses TRBV6-5 and TRBJ2-7, with D possibly being TRBD2 (5 bases). V was pared by 5 bases and J by 4 bases, with 12 bases between. Germline CDR1 and CDR2: MNHEY and SVGAGI. The CDR3 spans 13 residues. The CDR3 region is CASSNQRGYEQYF. In DNA form, the CDR3 reads TGTGCCAGCAGTAACCAAAGAGGGTACGAGCAGTACTTC.

The chain combines TRBV28 with TRBJ1-6, with unresolved D. V lost 11 bases, J lost 1 base, and 15 bases lay in between. CDR1 and CDR2 (germline): MDHEN, SYDVKM. The CDR3 extends over 15 amino acids. CDR3 in DNA: TGTGCCGTCGAATCGGGTTTGTCCTATAATTCACCCCTCCACTTT. Amino acids: CAVESGLSYNSPLHF.

The gene calls are TRBV6-5 and TRBJ1-1; the D is unclear. This CDR3 is built from 14 residues. Germline CDR1 is MNHEY and CDR2 is SVGAGI. V was trimmed by 10 bases and J by 0 bases, leaving 15 bases between them. The chain's CDR3 is CATNSGGVNTEAFF. The CDR3, as DNA: TGTGCCACAAACTCCGGCGGGGTGAACACTGAAGCTTTCTTT.

The CDR3 spells CASSQGDRGSQPQHF. The CDR3 nucleotides read TGCGCCAGCAGCCAAGGGGACAGAGGTTCCCAGCCCCAGCATTTT. The chain recombines TRBV4-1 with TRBJ1-5; 7 bases fit TRBD1. V lost 1 base to trimming and J lost 7 bases; unmatched junction nucleotides: 7. CDR1 is MGHRA and CDR2 is YSYEKL in the germline V gene. The length of the CDR3 is 15 residues.

The genes are TRBV4-1 and TRBJ2-1; D is possibly TRBD1 (6 bases). This CDR3 contains 17 residues. The V gene lost 4 bases and the J gene lost 3 bases, with 19 bases spanning the gap. Germline V lookup: CDR1 MGHRA, CDR2 YSYEKL. CDR3 sequence reads: CASSPPRTAQDYNEQFF. DNA for the CDR3: TGCGCCAGCAGCCCCCCAAGGACAGCCCAAGACTACAATGAGCAGTTCTTC.

For the CDR3, the DNA is TGTGCCAGCAGCTCCCAGGGGTGGGGCAATCAGCCCCAGCATTTT. It specifies CASSSQGWGNQPQHF. This chain joins TRBV28 and TRBJ1-5; TRBD1 might be the D (6 bases). CDR1 is MDHEN and CDR2 is SYDVKM in the germline V gene. V was shortened by 6 bases and J by 2 bases, with 14 bases between the two germline ends. The CDR3 loop spans 15 amino acids.

This clone was seen a handful of times. The genes are TRBV27 and TRBJ1-4; possibly TRBD1 for D (5 bases). Germline V gene data show CDR1 as MNHEY and CDR2 as SMNVEV (reference sequence). The V end was cut by 3 bases, the J end by 8 bases, with 22 bases between. This CDR3 comprises 17 residues. Here the CDR3 DNA reads TGTGCCAGCAGTTTCAGAGGACAATCGAGCCCCGCAGAAAAACTGTTTTTT. Protein: CASSFRGQSSPAEKLFF.

V gene TRBV11-2 combines with J gene TRBJ1-2; D remains unclear. The CDR3 is 13 residues long. V was clipped by 6 bases and J by 3 bases, with 11 bases between them. CDR1 and CDR2 (germline): SGHAT, FQNNGV. The DNA of the CDR3 is TGTGCCAGCAGTCCAGGTCCTGACTATGGCTACACCTTC. It yields the protein CASSPGPDYGYTF.

The V gene is TRBV7-2, the J gene TRBJ1-2; D perhaps matches TRBD1 (6 bases). CDR1 is SGHTA and CDR2 is FQGNSA in the germline V gene. Trimming removed 9 bases from V and 6 bases from J, with 17 bases in between. The CDR3 has 13 amino acids. The CDR3 here is CASKADSPNGYTF. The DNA of the CDR3 is TGTGCCAGTAAGGCGGACAGCCCCAATGGCTACACCTTC.

The chain has TRBV5-1 and TRBJ1-2; no reliable D call. This CDR3 comprises 14 residues. The germline V and J ends were trimmed by 0 bases and 8 bases, with 14 bases remaining between them. Germline assignment: CDR1 SGHRS and CDR2 YFSETQ. The CDR3 reads CASSLGADDRGYTF. CDR3 sequence (DNA): TGCGCCAGCAGCTTGGGAGCGGACGACCGAGGCTACACCTTC. The full variable domain, in which reference TRBV5-1 and TRBJ1-2 provide the parts outside the CDR3, is KAGVTQTPRYLIKTRGQQVTLSCSPISGHRSVSWYQQTPGQGLQFLFEYFSETQRNKGNFPGRFSGRQFSNSRSEMNVSTLELGDSALYLCASSLGADDRGYTFGSGTRLTVV.

The chain has TRBV30 and TRBJ1-2; tentative D call: TRBD1 (5 bases). Germline lookup yields CDR1 GTSNPN and CDR2 SVGIG (reference sequence). Trimming shortened V by 0 bases and J by 0 bases, and 8 bases separated the two germline ends. The CDR3 length is 14 residues. CDR3 sequence (DNA): TGTGCCTGGAGTGTCGGGGGGTCTAACTATGGCTACACCTTC. Translating gives CAWSVGGSNYGYTF.

This clone came up a few times. The chain has TRBV3-1 (or the pseudogene TRBV3-2) and TRBJ1-3; tentatively, D is TRBD1 (5 bases). Trimming removed 1 base from V and 2 bases from J, with 6 bases in between. This CDR3 is built from 14 residues. CDR1 is LGHDT and CDR2 is YNNKEL in the germline V gene (reference sequence). As DNA, the CDR3 is TGTGCCAGCAGCCAAGGACAGACTGGAAACACCATATATTTT. This encodes CASSQGQTGNTIYF.

This rearrangement joins TRBV6-5 to TRBJ1-1; 8 nucleotides line up with TRBD1. The CDR3 sequence is 15 residues long. J was trimmed by 1 base and V by 6 bases; bases with no gene match: 7. CDR1 is MNHEY and CDR2 is SVGAGI in the germline V gene. CDR3 nucleotides: TGTGCCAGCAGCCTTCAGGGGGCTGCGAACACTGAAGCTTTCTTT. Translated, it gives CASSLQGAANTEAFF.

V is TRBV11-2 and J is TRBJ1-1; TRBD1 matches at 9 bases. Germline V CDR1 and CDR2: SGHAT, FQNNGV. The V segment lost 3 bases and the J segment 7 bases; nucleotides outside the gene matches: 9. The CDR3 is 15 amino acids. DNA for the CDR3: TGTGCCAGCAGCTTTCCCGGGACAGGGAGGGATGAAGCTTTCTTT. It specifies CASSFPGTGRDEAFF.

The chain recombines TRBV2 with TRBJ1-1; D is unclear. The V end was cut by 7 bases, the J end by 3 bases, with 12 bases between. Germline V gives CDR1 SNHLY, CDR2 FYNNEI. This CDR3 is built from 13 residues. The CDR3: CASMGRSDTEAFF. The DNA of the CDR3 is TGTGCCAGCATGGGGAGGTCGGACACTGAAGCTTTCTTT.

This clone was counted a single time. The chain recombines TRBV2 with TRBJ2-5; TRBD2 matches at 14 bases. The CDR3 has 18 residues. The V and J ends lost 6 bases and 1 base, in that order; junction bases with no gene match: 10. The germline gives CDR1 SNHLY, CDR2 FYNNEI. This CDR3 reads CASSQTSGRGGTQETQYF. CDR3 sequence (DNA): TGTGCCAGCAGCCAGACTAGCGGGAGGGGGGGTACCCAAGAGACCCAGTACTTC.

The rearrangement joins TRBV14 to TRBJ2-1; possibly TRBD1 for D (5 bases). The CDR3 contains 14 residues. CDR1 and CDR2 (germline): SGHDN, FVKESK. The ends were cut back, 4 bases at V and 1 base at J, with 8 bases in the middle. The chain's CDR3 is CASSLRDSYNEQFF. Written as DNA, the CDR3 is TGTGCCAGCAGCCTCAGGGATTCCTACAATGAGCAGTTCTTC.

The sample holds a few counts of this clone. V is TRBV4-1 and J is TRBJ1-1; no clear D gene. The V end lost 5 bases, the J end lost 0 bases, and 13 bases lay between the germline ends. The germline V gene encodes CDR1 MGHRA and CDR2 YSYEKL. The CDR3 runs 15 residues. CDR3 sequence reads: CASSSPETMNTEAFF. As DNA, the CDR3 is TGCGCCAGCAGCTCACCTGAGACTATGAACACTGAAGCTTTCTTT.

This sequence joins TRBV15 and TRBJ2-7; 7 nucleotides line up with TRBD1. V trimming: 1 base; J trimming: 6 bases; junction bases outside the gene matches: 6. Germline V gene sequence: CDR1 LNHNV, CDR2 YYDKDF (reference sequence). This CDR3 contains 14 residues. CDR3 sequence: CATSRVEAGGEQYF. CDR3 bases: TGTGCCACCAGCAGAGTAGAGGCAGGGGGCGAGCAGTACTTC.

This chain links TRBV5-4 with TRBJ2-2, with 7 bases lining up with TRBD1. Germline V lookup: CDR1 SGHNT, CDR2 YYREEE (reference sequence). CDR3 length: 15 amino acids. J lost 5 bases, V lost 4 bases, and 8 bases had no gene match. This chain's CDR3 is CASSPRQGVTGELFF. The CDR3 DNA reads TGTGCCAGCAGCCCCCGACAGGGAGTTACCGGGGAGCTGTTTTTT. Full variable domain (missing parts from reference TRBV5-4 and TRBJ2-2): ETGVTQSPTHLIKTRGQQVTLRCSSQSGHNTVSWYQQALGQGPQFIFQYYREEENGRGNFPPRFSGLQFPNYSSELNVNALELDDSALYLCASSPRQGVTGELFFGEGSRLTVL.